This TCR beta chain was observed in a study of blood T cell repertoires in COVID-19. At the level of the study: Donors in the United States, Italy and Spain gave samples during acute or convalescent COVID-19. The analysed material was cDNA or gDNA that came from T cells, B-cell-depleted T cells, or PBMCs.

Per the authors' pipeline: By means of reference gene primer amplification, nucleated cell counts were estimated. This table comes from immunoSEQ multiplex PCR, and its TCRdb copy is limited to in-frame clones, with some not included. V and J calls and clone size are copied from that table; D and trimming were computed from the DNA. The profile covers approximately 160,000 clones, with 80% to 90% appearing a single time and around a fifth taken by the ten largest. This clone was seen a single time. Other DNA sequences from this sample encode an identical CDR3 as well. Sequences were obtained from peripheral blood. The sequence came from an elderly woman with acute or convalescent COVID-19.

This CDR3 is CASSLTGSSYNEQFF. DNA for the CDR3: TGTGCCAGCAGCCTGACGGGAAGCTCCTACAATGAGCAGTTCTTC. The chain couples TRBV5-4 to TRBJ2-1, with a possible D match to TRBD2 (5 bases). V lost 4 bases to trimming and J lost 0 bases, with 11 bases between them. Germline V gene sequence: CDR1 SGHNT, CDR2 YYREEE (reference sequence). The CDR3 sequence is 15 residues long.